What follows are 11 T cell receptor beta chains derived from one specimen sequenced in a study of memory CD4+ T cells and cytomegalovirus serostatus. The table came from immunoSEQ multiplex PCR; TCRdb's copy has only in-frame clones and leaves some out. The repertoire consists of 64,000 or so clones, with roughly three quarters occurring once and the leading ten covering roughly 1%. The sort gate was single viable CD3+CD4+CD8-CD45RO+ cells for memory CD4+ T cells. The material sequenced was memory CD4+ T cells from blood. The receptors originated from an adult in good health and CMV-seronegative.

The CDR3 sequence is CASSPRTGGFYGYTF. The CDR3, as DNA: TGTGCCAGCAGCCCCCGGACAGGGGGCTTCTATGGCTACACCTTC. The chain joins TRBV5-8 to TRBJ1-2, with TRBD1 identical over 11 bases. The CDR3 spans 15 residues. Germline CDR1 and CDR2: SGHTS and YDEGEE. V gave up 4 bases and J gave up 4 bases; unmatched junction bases: 6. Complete variable domain (other parts from reference TRBV5-8 and TRBJ1-2): EAGVTQSPTHLIKTRGQQATLRCSPISGHTSVYWYQQALGLGLQFLLWYDEGEERNRGNFPPRFSGRQFPNYSSELNVNALELEDSALYLCASSPRTGGFYGYTFGSGTRLTVV.

Only a few counts were recorded for this clone. The chain has TRBV5-8 and TRBJ1-2; TRBD1 is a possible D gene (5 bases). Germline CDR1 reads SGHTS; CDR2 reads YDEGEE. This CDR3 has 13 amino acids. Trimming pared 1 base from V and 7 bases from J, leaving 11 bases between. The CDR3, as DNA: TGTGCCAGCAGCTTGAGCGCAGGGAGTGGCTACACCTTC. Translation: CASSLSAGSGYTF.

This chain uses TRBV7-9 with TRBJ1-2; weak D call: TRBD1 (5 bases). The CDR3 is 14 amino acids. CDR1 and CDR2 from the germline V gene are SEHNR and FQNEAQ (reference sequence). Trimming shortened V by 5 bases and J by 4 bases, and 14 bases separated the two germline ends. CDR3 residues: CASSRSTVTYGYTF. CDR3 DNA sequence: TGTGCCAGCAGCCGATCGACAGTAACCTATGGCTACACCTTC. Using reference TRBV7-9 and TRBJ1-2 for the parts outside the CDR3, the full variable domain is DTGVSQNPRHKITKRGQNVTFRCDPISEHNRLYWYRQTLGQGPEFLTYFQNEAQLEKSRLLSDRFSAERPKGSFSTLEIQRTEQGDSAMYLCASSRSTVTYGYTFGSGTRLTVV.

The J gene is TRBJ1-5, the V gene TRBV6-5, with no clear D. V lost 6 bases to trimming and J lost 4 bases, with 16 bases between them. The CDR3 extends over 15 amino acids. The germline V gene encodes CDR1 MNHEY and CDR2 SVGAGI. The DNA for the CDR3 is TGTGCCAGCAGGCGACTCGCGTCCGCTAATCAGCCCCAGCATTTT. Its protein product is CASRRLASANQPQHF.

The CDR3 DNA reads as TGTGCCTGGGGCAGGAGGGACGGGGATACGCAGTATTTT. Protein product: CAWGRRDGDTQYF. The chain couples TRBV30 to TRBJ2-3; D is possibly TRBD2 (6 bases). The CDR3 has 13 amino acids. Germline lookup yields CDR1 GTSNPN and CDR2 SVGIG (reference sequence). With 5 bases removed from V and 6 bases from J, the gap between germline ends came to 15 bases. The full variable domain, rest sourced from reference TRBV30 and TRBJ2-3, is SQTIHQWPATLVQPVGSPLSLECTVEGTSNPNLYWYRQAAGRGLQLLFYSVGIGQISSEVPQNLSASRPQDRQFILSSKKLLLSDSGFYLCAWGRRDGDTQYFGPGTRLTVL.

By sample share, this clone is medium-sized. V is TRBV14 and J is TRBJ1-2; D perhaps matches TRBD1 (6 bases). Germline V gene data show CDR1 as SGHDN and CDR2 as FVKESK. The CDR3 contains 14 residues. Trimming removed 1 base from V and 9 bases from J, with 15 bases in between. Written as DNA, the CDR3 is TGTGCCAGCAGCCAAGGGACGCCACAGGGACGCTACACCTTC. Translated: CASSQGTPQGRYTF.

The chain carries TRBV9 and TRBJ1-1; no clear D gene. CDR3 length equals 14 residues. Germline V gene lookup returns CDR1 SGDLS and CDR2 YYNGEE. The ends were cut back, 4 bases at V and 3 bases at J, with 13 bases in the middle. The CDR3 DNA follows: TGTGCCAGCAGCCCCCAACCGGAGGACACTGAAGCTTTCTTT. Protein: CASSPQPEDTEAFF. Supplemented by reference TRBV9 and TRBJ1-1, the full variable domain reads DSGVTQTPKHLITATGQRVTLRCSPRSGDLSVYWYQQSLDQGLQFLIQYYNGEERAKGNILERFSAQQFPDLHSELNLSSLELGDSALYFCASSPQPEDTEAFFGQGTRLTVV.

J is TRBJ1-5 and V is TRBV27; no reliable D call. This CDR3 has 13 amino acids. Per germline, CDR1 MNHEY and CDR2 SMNVEV (reference sequence). The ends were cut back, 2 bases at V and 6 bases at J, with 8 bases in the middle. CDR3 coding DNA: TGTGCCAGCAGTTTAATTAAGGGTCAGCCCCAGCATTTT. The encoded protein is CASSLIKGQPQHF.

The J gene is TRBJ2-7, the V gene TRBV7-2; 7 positions agree with TRBD1. Germline CDR1 is SGHTA and CDR2 is FQGNSA. The V and J ends lost 4 bases and 1 base, in that order; junction bases with no gene match: 7. The CDR3 covers 15 residues. The CDR3 sequence: CASSSTPGGSYEQYF. The CDR3 DNA is TGTGCCAGCAGCTCCACCCCAGGGGGTTCCTACGAGCAGTACTTC.

The sample holds a few counts of this clone. The chain employs TRBV28 and TRBJ2-7, with D perhaps given as TRBD1 or TRBD2 (5 bases each). With 8 bases removed from V and 3 bases from J, the gap between germline ends came to 14 bases. Germline CDR1 and CDR2: MDHEN and SYDVKM. The CDR3 contains 13 residues. Here the CDR3 DNA reads TGTGCCAGCGCAACGGGGCCGAACTACGAGCAGTACTTC. As protein: CASATGPNYEQYF.

This clone turned up a few times. The chain combines TRBV5-6 with TRBJ2-1; 10 bases match TRBD2. The CDR3 loop spans 16 amino acids. The V segment lost 0 bases and the J segment 9 bases; nucleotides outside the gene matches: 9. The germline gives CDR1 SGHDT, CDR2 YYEEEE. CDR3 amino acids: CASSLVTSGALAEQFF. For the CDR3, the DNA is TGTGCCAGCAGCTTGGTTACTAGCGGGGCGCTCGCTGAGCAGTTCTTC.